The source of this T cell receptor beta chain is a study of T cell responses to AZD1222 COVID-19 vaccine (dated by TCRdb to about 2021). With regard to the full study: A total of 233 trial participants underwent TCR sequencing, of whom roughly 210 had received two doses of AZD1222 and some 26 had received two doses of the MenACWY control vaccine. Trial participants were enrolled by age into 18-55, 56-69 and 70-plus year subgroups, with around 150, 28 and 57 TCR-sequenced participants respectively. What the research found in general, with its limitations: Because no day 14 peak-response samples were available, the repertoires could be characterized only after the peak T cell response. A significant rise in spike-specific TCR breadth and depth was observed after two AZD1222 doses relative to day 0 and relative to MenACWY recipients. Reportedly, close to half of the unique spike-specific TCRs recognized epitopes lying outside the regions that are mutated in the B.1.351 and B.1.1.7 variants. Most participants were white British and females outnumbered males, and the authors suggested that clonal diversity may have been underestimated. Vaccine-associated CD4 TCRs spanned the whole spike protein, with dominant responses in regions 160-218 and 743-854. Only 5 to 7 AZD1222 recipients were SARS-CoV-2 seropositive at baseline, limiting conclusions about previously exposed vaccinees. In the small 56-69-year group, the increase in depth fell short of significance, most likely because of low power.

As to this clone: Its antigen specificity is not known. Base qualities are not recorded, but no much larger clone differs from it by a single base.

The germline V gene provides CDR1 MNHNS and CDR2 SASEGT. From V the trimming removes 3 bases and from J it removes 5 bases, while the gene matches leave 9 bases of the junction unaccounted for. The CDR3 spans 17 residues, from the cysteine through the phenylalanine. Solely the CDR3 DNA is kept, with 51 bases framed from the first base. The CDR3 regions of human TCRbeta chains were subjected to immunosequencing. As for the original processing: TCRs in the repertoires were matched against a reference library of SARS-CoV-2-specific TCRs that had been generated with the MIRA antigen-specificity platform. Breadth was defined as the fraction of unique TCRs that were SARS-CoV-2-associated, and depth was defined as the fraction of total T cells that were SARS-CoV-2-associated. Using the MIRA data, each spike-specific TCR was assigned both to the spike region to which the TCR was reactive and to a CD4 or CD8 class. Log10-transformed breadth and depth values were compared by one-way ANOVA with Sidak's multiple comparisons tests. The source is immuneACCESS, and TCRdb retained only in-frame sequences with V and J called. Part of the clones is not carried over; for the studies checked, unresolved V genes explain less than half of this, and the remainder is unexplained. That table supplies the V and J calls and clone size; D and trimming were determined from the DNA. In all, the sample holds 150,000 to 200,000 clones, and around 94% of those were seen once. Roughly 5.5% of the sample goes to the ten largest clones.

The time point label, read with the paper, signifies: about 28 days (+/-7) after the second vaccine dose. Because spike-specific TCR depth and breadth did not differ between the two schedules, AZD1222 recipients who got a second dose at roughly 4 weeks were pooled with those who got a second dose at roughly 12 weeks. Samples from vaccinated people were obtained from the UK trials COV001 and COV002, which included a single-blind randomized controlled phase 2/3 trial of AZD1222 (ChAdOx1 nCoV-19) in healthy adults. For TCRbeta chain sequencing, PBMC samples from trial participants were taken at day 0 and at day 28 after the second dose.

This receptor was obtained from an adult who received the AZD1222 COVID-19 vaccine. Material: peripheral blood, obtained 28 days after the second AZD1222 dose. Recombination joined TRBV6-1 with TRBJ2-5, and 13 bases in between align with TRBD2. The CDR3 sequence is CASSDEGLAGRHETQYF. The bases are TGTGCCAGCAGTGACGAGGGACTAGCGGGAAGACACGAGACCCAGTACTTC.